This T cell receptor beta chain was documented in a study of radiation and T cells in renal cell carcinoma. Study-level results: No pretreatment tumor biopsies were available for baseline clonotypes.

Time point: baseline pretreatment blood. Stated treatment: 15 Gy SBRT to primary tumor, nephrectomy 4 weeks later. Worth noting for this clone: Its specificity is not known.

The ends were cut back, 5 bases at V and 3 bases at J, with 7 bases in the middle. The CDR3 covers 12 residues. Germline loops: CDR1 SEHNR, CDR2 FQNEAQ (reference sequence). Clones were sequenced by immunoSEQ multiplex PCR, and TCRdb holds only the in-frame ones, with some missing. The sample lists 94,000 or so clones, about four fifths occurring once. This TCR came from a man in his fifties or sixties with renal cell carcinoma. The sample was blood, taken from a patient whose treatment included radiotherapy and nephrectomy. This chain connects TRBV7-9 to TRBJ1-1; D is unclear. In DNA, the CDR3 is TGTGCCAGCAGCGTGACATACACTGAAGCTTTCTTT. It yields the protein CASSVTYTEAFF.